These 13 T cell receptor beta chains were all obtained from the same sample, sequenced in a study of blood T cell repertoires in COVID-19. The repertoire was sequenced with immunoSEQ multiplex PCR; TCRdb's copy has only in-frame clones and lacks some. The sample records 390,000 or so clones, around 89% being singletons. Sequenced material: PBMCs or T cells enriched from blood (not recorded which). The receptors were gathered from a man aged 18-30 years who had recovered from COVID-19.

CDR3 loop: CASSQGLNTEAFF. Here the CDR3 DNA reads TGTGCCAGCTCACAAGGACTGAATACCGAAGCTTTCTTT. This chain uses TRBV18 with TRBJ1-1; unclear D gene. The CDR3 has 13 residues. Germline CDR1 and CDR2: KGHSH and LQKENI. Trimming cost V 4 bases and J 8 bases, with 14 bases left between them.

The rearrangement links TRBV29-1 to TRBJ2-7, with 9 positions matching TRBD1. Germline V gene data show CDR1 as SQVTM and CDR2 as ANQGSEA. Trimming took 6 bases from V and 4 from J; bases not matched to a gene: 4. The CDR3 covers 12 residues. The DNA for the CDR3 is TGCAGCGTCCATGACAGGGGGTACGAGCAGTACTTC. Encoded protein: CSVHDRGYEQYF.

This clone has more than one count but fewer than ten. V gene TRBV6-5 combines with J gene TRBJ2-7, with a weak D call TRBD2 (5 bases). The germline V and J ends were trimmed by 0 bases and 3 bases, with 6 bases remaining between them. Germline-derived CDR1 and CDR2 are MNHEY and SVGAGI. CDR3 length: 13 amino acids. CDR3 protein: CASSYSLGYEQYF. In DNA form, the CDR3 reads TGTGCCAGCAGTTACTCACTAGGCTACGAGCAGTACTTC.

This clone was detected only a few times. The gene calls are TRBV7-9 and TRBJ1-5; the D is unclear. Germline V CDR1 and CDR2: SEHNR, FQNEAQ (reference sequence). This CDR3 is built from 13 residues. Trimming removed 4 bases at V and 4 bases at J, with 8 bases between. The CDR3 loop reads CASSSTTNQPQHF. CDR3 DNA sequence: TGTGCCAGCAGCTCAACCACAAATCAGCCCCAGCATTTT.

This chain uses TRBV29-1 with TRBJ1-1; maybe TRBD1 (5 bases). The CDR3 is 13 amino acids. V lost 2 bases to trimming and J lost 8 bases, with 15 bases between them. CDR1 and CDR2 (germline): SQVTM, ANQGSEA. The CDR3 region is CSVERGAGREAFF. The CDR3 DNA sequence: TGCAGCGTTGAAAGGGGCGCGGGACGAGAAGCTTTCTTT.

The chain links TRBV7-9 to TRBJ2-5; TRBD1 might be the D (6 bases). V lost 4 bases, J lost 7 bases, and 22 bases lay in between. The CDR3 is 16 amino acids. CDR1 is SEHNR and CDR2 is FQNEAQ in the germline V gene (reference sequence). This CDR3 is CASSSGPQGEHGTQYF. The DNA of the CDR3 is TGTGCCAGCAGCTCAGGCCCACAGGGAGAACATGGGACCCAGTACTTC.

The CDR3 protein is CASSKPGLDINEQFF. In nucleotides, the CDR3 is TGTGCCAGCAGTAAGCCGGGACTTGATATTAATGAGCAGTTCTTC. V is TRBV28 and J is TRBJ2-1, with D perhaps matching TRBD2 (6 bases). This CDR3 has 15 residues. V was shortened by 5 bases and J by 7 bases, with 18 bases between the two germline ends. The V gene's germline CDR1 is MDHEN and CDR2 SYDVKM.

The rearrangement links TRBV2 to TRBJ1-1; D ambiguous. The ends were cut back, 7 bases at V and 0 bases at J, with 9 bases in the middle. There are 13 residues in the CDR3. The germline CDR1 and CDR2 sequences are SNHLY and FYNNEI. The CDR3 region is CASNAEMNTEAFF. CDR3 coding DNA: TGTGCCAGCAATGCAGAAATGAACACTGAAGCTTTCTTT.

The V gene is TRBV2, the J gene TRBJ1-2, with TRBD1 matching over 9 bases. Germline CDR1 reads SNHLY; CDR2 reads FYNNEI. The V segment lost 4 bases and the J segment 4 bases; nucleotides outside the gene matches: 7. CDR3 size: 15 residues. CDR3 sequence reads: CASSVTQGASYGYTF. DNA for the CDR3: TGTGCCAGCAGTGTGACACAGGGGGCGAGCTATGGCTACACCTTC.

The genes are TRBV4-2 and TRBJ2-7; no clear D gene. Germline V gene sequence: CDR1 LGHNA, CDR2 YNFKEQ. The CDR3 totals 14 residues. V was shortened by 4 bases and J by 6 bases, with 16 bases between the two germline ends. The CDR3: CASSPAPKDTEQYF. The CDR3 DNA follows: TGTGCCAGCAGCCCGGCTCCGAAAGACACCGAGCAGTACTTC.

The chain uses TRBV2 and TRBJ1-1; 9 bases are shared with TRBD1. CDR3 size: 14 residues. Germline-derived CDR1 and CDR2 are SNHLY and FYNNEI. V gave up 6 bases and J gave up 3 bases; unmatched junction bases: 5. For the CDR3, the DNA is TGTGCCAGCAGGGAGGACAGGGGCGACACTGAAGCTTTCTTT. Its protein is CASREDRGDTEAFF.

There are a few counts of this clone. The V gene is TRBV6-5, the J gene TRBJ1-2, with TRBD1 identical over 8 bases. The J segment lost 4 bases and the V segment lost 2 bases, leaving 9 bases of the junction unmatched. The CDR3 has 16 residues. The germline CDR1 and CDR2 sequences are MNHEY and SVGAGI. In DNA, the CDR3 is TGTGCCAGCAGTTACGGGACAGGTATTGGAGTCTATGGCTACACCTTC. Protein: CASSYGTGIGVYGYTF.

V and J are TRBV11-2 and TRBJ2-7, with D uncertain. Germline loops: CDR1 SGHAT, CDR2 FQNNGV. The CDR3 extends over 12 amino acids. V was trimmed by 1 base and J by 6 bases, leaving 7 bases between them. The CDR3 protein is CASSLGYGEQYF. DNA of the CDR3: TGTGCCAGCAGCTTAGGGTACGGCGAGCAGTACTTC.